This TCR beta chain came from a study of shared clonotypes between healthy human individuals. About the study: Samples came from a couple of female and a few male donors aged 18 to 49.

The study, taken as a whole, reports: Naive subsets generally had larger estimated richness than memory subsets. All-four-donor shared clonotypes had higher generation probabilities than non-shared clonotypes did. Clonotypes that were shared across a handful of donors made up about 4.5% of naive CD4 clonotypes.

Clones were read by immunoSEQ multiplex PCR, and TCRdb kept only the in-frame ones, dropping some. The table includes about 580,000 clones, more than 95% detected once. CD45RO-negative, CCR7-positively selected cells formed the naive CD8 fraction, excluding terminally differentiated effector memory CD45RA+ cells. In its sample, this clone was seen once. No antigen is known for it. The TCR comes from a man younger than 45 in good health. Sequencing input: naive CD8+ T cells sorted from blood.

The DNA of the CDR3 is TGTGCCAGCAGCCCCACGACCCAACAGGGGTGGGAGCTGTTTTTT. Translating it yields CASSPTTQQGWELFF. The chain is built from TRBV7-6 and TRBJ2-2, with 7 bases aligning to TRBD1. The V and J ends lost 5 bases and 9 bases, in that order; junction bases with no gene match: 12. The CDR3 loop spans 15 amino acids. Germline loops: CDR1 SGHVS, CDR2 FNYEAQ.